These 22 T cell receptor gamma chains came from one sample sequenced in a study of gamma-delta chains in newborns, infants, children. TCRdb reprocessed the reads through CATT. The sample yields some 620 gamma-chain clones, around 39% seen once. The sequenced sample consisted of blood. The receptors originated from a child who was a newborn, infant or young child, either healthy, febrile or measles-vaccinated (not recorded which).

This clone is large within its sample. CDR3 in amino acids: CATWVYTTGWFKIF. DNA of the CDR3: TGTGCCACCTGGGTATATACCACTGGTTGGTTCAAGATATTT. J is TRGJP1 and V is TRGV8. V was clipped by 5 bases and J by 0 bases; unmatched bases: 3. The germline V gene has CDR1 VENAVY and CDR2 YDSYNSRV. This CDR3 contains 14 residues.

To note about this clone: This same CDR3 is encoded by further DNA sequences in the sample. The V call is TRGV9, the J call TRGJP. As TCRdb names no J gene, one was assigned here on the basis of a DNA match to germline. This CDR3 region has 19 residues. After removal of 1 base from V and 4 bases from J, the junction contained 10 bases not matched to a gene. CDR1 is GITISATS, CDR2 ISYDGTV, per germline (reference sequence). The CDR3 sequence: CALWEVLTFQELGKKIKVF. The CDR3, as DNA: TGTGCCTTGTGGGAGGTACTTACTTTTCAAGAGTTGGGCAAAAAAATCAAGGTATTT.

V gene assignment gives TRGV9, but the J gene was left uncalled. There are 17 residues in the CDR3. Germline assignment: CDR1 GITISATS and CDR2 ISYDGTV (reference sequence). The CDR3 coding sequence is TGTGCCTTGTGGGAGGTGCACTTAGAGTTGGGCAAAAAAATCGAGGTATTT. Its translation is CALWEVHLELGKKIEVF.

The chain carries TRGV9 and TRGJP. The J gene, not given by TCRdb, was assigned here from a germline match of the nucleotide sequence. Germline CDR1 is GITISATS and CDR2 is ISYDGTV (reference sequence). The CDR3 length is 17 residues. Trimming removed 3 bases from V and 11 bases from J; junction bases left unmatched: 13. The CDR3 region is CALWESEEGVGKKIKVF. In DNA, the CDR3 is TGTGCCTTGTGGGAGTCCGAGGAAGGGGTGGGCAAAAAAATCAAGGTATTT.

Worth noting for this clone: An end of the junction does not agree with germline; a read error may underlie this. Other DNA sequences in this sample translate to the same CDR3. The rearrangement links TRGV9 to TRGJP. The J gene, missing from TCRdb, was assigned here through DNA to germline matching. In germline, CDR1 is GITISATS, CDR2 ISYDGTV (reference sequence). The CDR3 is made up of 17 amino acids. In nucleotides, the CDR3 is TGTGCCTTGTGGGAGCCGAGCAAAGAATTGGGCAAAAAAATCAAGGTATTT. As protein: CALWEPSKELGKKIKVF.

This clone was counted between two and nine times. V is TRGV9 and J is TRGJ1 or TRGJ2. The V segment lost 3 bases and the J segment 1 base; nucleotides outside the gene matches: 3. The CDR3 extends over 13 amino acids. Germline lookup yields CDR1 GITISATS and CDR2 ISYDGTV (reference sequence). CDR3 bases: TGTGCCTTGTGGGAGTCTAATTATTATAAGAAACTCTTT. Residues: CALWESNYYKKLF.

The chain uses TRGV8 and TRGJP2. The J gene comes from matching the DNA to germline here; TCRdb lacks it. CDR1 VENAVY and CDR2 YDSYNSRV come from the germline V gene. Trimming took 4 bases from V and 7 from J; bases not matched to a gene: 9. The length of the CDR3 is 14 residues. CDR3 residues: CATWDRPLDWIKTF. CDR3 in DNA: TGTGCCACCTGGGACAGACCCCTTGATTGGATCAAGACGTTT.

Comments on this clone: This likely traces to a read error, being one base from a far larger clone. Other nucleotide sequences in the sample specify the same CDR3. The V and J genes are TRGV9 and TRGJP. The J gene was missing in TCRdb and was found by matching the end of the DNA to germline. The CDR3 covers 16 residues. Germline assignment: CDR1 GITISATS and CDR2 ISYDGTV (reference sequence). The CDR3 DNA reads as TGTGCCCTGTGGGAGGTGCAAGAGTTGGGCAAAAAAATCAAGGTATTT. It encodes CALWEVQELGKKIKVF.

Remarks on this clone: Its ends do not fully match the called genes, so a read error is possible. The chain employs TRGV9 and TRGJP. TCRdb leaves out the J gene; it was filled in here by matching the DNA to germline. The germline gives CDR1 GITISATS, CDR2 ISYDGTV (reference sequence). This CDR3 has 15 amino acids. In DNA form, the CDR3 reads TGTACCTTGTGGGAGCAAGATTTGGGCAAAAAAATCAAGGTATTT. Amino acid sequence: CTLWEQDLGKKIKVF.

Remarks on this clone: With a much larger clone just one base away, this may be a read error. The chain couples TRGV9 to TRGJP. The J gene, missing from TCRdb, was assigned here through DNA to germline matching. The CDR3 runs to 15 residues. Looked up from germline, CDR1 is GITISATS and CDR2 is ISYDGTV (reference sequence). CDR3 DNA: TGTGCCTTGTGGGAGGCCGAGTTGGGCAAAAAAGTCAAGGTATTT. This translates into CALWEAELGKKVKVF.

By share, this clone ranks as large (0.1 to 1%). This chain uses TRGV9 with TRGJP. This CDR3 region has 16 residues. V shed 3 bases, J shed 4 bases, and the junction held 3 bases outside the gene matches. In germline, CDR1 is GITISATS, CDR2 ISYDGTV (reference sequence). In nucleotides, the CDR3 is TGTGCCTTGTGGGAGTCACAAGAGTTGGGCAAAAAAATCAAGGTATTT. Encoded protein: CALWESQELGKKIKVF.

In this sample, this clone is hyperexpanded. Within the sample, other DNA sequences also encode this same CDR3. This chain uses TRGV9 with TRGJP. The J gene was not available in TCRdb and was assigned here by matching the DNA to germline segments. The germline gives CDR1 GITISATS, CDR2 ISYDGTV (reference sequence). The CDR3 is 15 residues long. V lost 2 bases, J lost 5 bases, and 0 bases stayed unmatched. The CDR3 coding sequence is TGTGCCTTGTGGGAGGAAGAGTTGGGCAAAAAAATCAAGGTATTT. Amino acids: CALWEEELGKKIKVF.

By share of the sample, this clone is hyperexpanded (1% or more). Other DNA sequences in this sample translate to the same CDR3. V and J are TRGV9 and TRGJP. The V gene's germline CDR1 is GITISATS and CDR2 ISYDGTV (reference sequence). V lost 0 bases, J lost 7 bases, and 3 bases stayed unmatched. The CDR3 spans 16 residues. This CDR3 reads CALWEVQELGKKIKVF. The DNA of the CDR3 is TGTGCCTTGTGGGAGGTGCAGGAGTTGGGCAAAAAAATCAAGGTATTT.

This clone was seen just once. The CDR3 region is CALWEVVWGKKIKVF. Here the CDR3 DNA reads TGTGCCTTGTGGGAGGTGGTGTGGGGCAAAAAAATCAAGGTATTT. V is TRGV9 and J is TRGJP. TCRdb offers no J gene call, so here the DNA was matched to germline to obtain one. Trimming took 0 bases from V and 12 from J; bases not matched to a gene: 5. Germline V gene sequence: CDR1 GITISATS, CDR2 ISYDGTV (reference sequence). The CDR3 has 15 residues.

This clone has only a few counts. This rearrangement joins TRGV9 to TRGJ1 or TRGJ2. TCRdb offers no J gene call, so here the DNA was matched to germline to obtain one. The V segment lost 2 bases and the J segment 0 bases; nucleotides outside the gene matches: 7. This CDR3 has 15 residues. Germline values: CDR1 GITISATS, CDR2 ISYDGTV (reference sequence). CDR3 nucleotides: TGTGCCTTGTGGGAGGGGGACAGGAATTATTATAAGAAACTCTTT. This encodes CALWEGDRNYYKKLF.

This clone is labeled as large. This specimen includes other DNA sequences encoding the same CDR3. The chain joins TRGV9 to TRGJP. As TCRdb names no J gene, one was assigned here on the basis of a DNA match to germline. The CDR3 sequence is 17 residues long. The V gene end was trimmed by 0 bases and the J gene end by 4 bases; junction bases not matched to a gene: 3. Germline V gene sequence: CDR1 GITISATS, CDR2 ISYDGTV (reference sequence). CDR3 protein: CALWEVPQELGKKIKVF. CDR3 sequence (DNA): TGTGCCTTGTGGGAGGTGCCACAAGAGTTGGGCAAAAAAATCAAGGTATTT.

This clone was seen more than once but under ten times. It may be a read error: a sequence one base away is much more abundant. This rearrangement joins TRGV8 to TRGJP1. From germline, CDR1 is VENAVY and CDR2 YDSYNSRV. Trimming took 2 bases from V and 4 from J; bases not matched to a gene: 1. The CDR3 totals 13 residues. CDR3 loop: CATWDITGWFKIF. CDR3 nucleotide sequence: TGTGCCACCTGGGATATCACTGGTTGGTTCAAGATATTT.

This clone is classed as large. Other DNA sequences from this sample encode an identical CDR3 as well. CDR3 amino acids: CALWEVGELGKKIKVF. CDR3 sequence (DNA): TGTGCCTTGTGGGAGGTGGGGGAGTTGGGCAAAAAAATCAAGGTATTT. The chain combines TRGV9 with TRGJP. No J segment appears in TCRdb, so it was assigned here by matching the sequence to germline. CDR1 and CDR2 from the germline V gene are GITISATS and ISYDGTV (reference sequence). CDR3 length equals 16 residues. Trimming at V came to 0 bases and at J to 7 bases, leaving 3 bases not matched to a gene.

In this sample, this clone turned up a few times. With a far larger clone one base away, a read error is the likely cause. The same CDR3 arises from other DNA sequences in this sample as well. This rearrangement joins TRGV9 to TRGJP. The J gene, missing from TCRdb, was assigned here through DNA to germline matching. CDR3 size: 16 residues. CDR1 and CDR2 (germline): GITISATS, ISYDGTV (reference sequence). The CDR3 loop reads CALWEVQELGKKIKVF. The CDR3 DNA reads TGTGCCTTGTGGGAGGTGCAAGAGTTGGGCAAAAAGATCAAGGTATTT.

By share of the sample, this clone is large (0.1 to 1%). At the DNA level, this CDR3 is encoded by other sequences in the same sample as well. The chain recombines TRGV9 with TRGJP. TCRdb records no J gene; here it was assigned by comparing the DNA to germline. V lost 3 bases, J lost 6 bases, and 11 bases stayed unmatched. Germline assignment: CDR1 GITISATS and CDR2 ISYDGTV (reference sequence). This CDR3 is 18 amino acids long. CDR3 in DNA: TGTGCCTTGTGGGAGCGCTCACCTAGAGAGTTGGGCAAAAAAATCAAGGTATTT. This translates into CALWERSPRELGKKIKVF.

In its sample, this clone was seen a few times. This clone may be a read error of a much larger clone one base away. Other DNA sequences in this sample translate to the same CDR3. This chain uses TRGV2 with TRGJP2. From germline, CDR1 is EGSNGY and CDR2 YDSYNSKV. The V gene end was trimmed by 4 bases and the J gene end by 6 bases; junction bases not matched to a gene: 14. The CDR3 has 16 residues. The DNA for the CDR3 is TGTGCCACCTGGGATGGGCGAGTTCTTCGTGATTGGATCAAGACGTTT. This codes for CATWDGRVLRDWIKTF.

This clone ranks as large. The chain employs TRGV9 and TRGJP. Since TCRdb gives no J gene, matching the DNA to germline was used here to assign it. CDR1 is GITISATS, CDR2 ISYDGTV, per germline (reference sequence). Germline trimming cut 5 bases from V and 4 bases from J; bases unmatched to any gene: 2. CDR3 length equals 15 residues. CDR3 in amino acids: CALWVQELGKKIKVF. Here the CDR3 DNA reads TGTGCCTTGTGGGTCCAAGAGTTGGGCAAAAAAATCAAGGTATTT.